What follows are 30 T cell receptor beta chains derived from one specimen sequenced in a study of T-cell reconstitution after alpha-beta-depleted transplantation in children. For TCRbeta, the library was prepared with unique molecular identifiers. MiXCR, applied by TCRdb to the PCR reads, yields one record per CDR3 protein. This sample has hundreds of thousands of distinct CDR3 sequences, with around 13% found just once. The sample consisted of PBMCs, taken before TCRalphabeta/CD19-depleted stem cell transplant. The receptor source for this set is a girl between 2 and 10 years old with congenital amegakaryocytic thrombocytopenia, due to receive a stem cell transplant.

A few counts support this clonotype. The chain carries TRBV6-5 and TRBJ2-1; 13 bases fit TRBD2. This CDR3 comprises 15 residues. V dropped 4 bases and J dropped 5; count of bases not matched to a gene: 2. Looked up from germline, CDR1 is MNHEY and CDR2 is SVGAGI. CDR3 sequence: CASSWGLAGNNEQFF. The CDR3 nucleotides are TGTGCCAGCAGTTGGGGACTAGCGGGAAACAATGAGCAGTTCTTC.

This clonotype was detected many times. The chain joins TRBV7-2 to TRBJ2-1; D is possibly TRBD2 (6 bases). The CDR3 is 14 amino acids. V lost 1 base to trimming and J lost 6 bases, with 10 bases between them. Germline assignment: CDR1 SGHTA and CDR2 FQGNSA. The CDR3 nucleotides are TGTGCCAGCAGCTTAGAGGGACTCTCCAATGAGCAGTTCTTC. It encodes CASSLEGLSNEQFF.

The table lists this clonotype with a few counts. The chain employs TRBV5-1 and TRBJ2-1; D possibly corresponds to TRBD1 (6 bases). Trimming removed 4 bases from V and 3 bases from J, with 17 bases in between. The CDR3 is 16 residues long. The V gene's germline CDR1 is SGHRS and CDR2 YFSETQ. The CDR3 here is CASSTTRGRLYNEQFF. For the CDR3, the DNA is TGCGCCAGCAGCACCACCAGGGGACGACTCTACAATGAGCAGTTCTTC.

This clonotype has only a few counts. The CDR3 spells CASSYSAHNYGYTF. The CDR3 bases are TGTGCCAGCAGTTACTCGGCGCATAACTATGGCTACACCTTC. This sequence joins TRBV6-5 and TRBJ1-2; the D is unclear. This CDR3 region has 14 residues. Trimming removed 0 bases at V and 1 base at J, with 6 bases between. Germline V gene data show CDR1 as MNHEY and CDR2 as SVGAGI.

This clonotype came up many times. The chain joins TRBV27 to TRBJ1-4, with D unresolved. Trimming took off 5 bases at V and 6 bases at J, with 10 bases between the two ends. Germline V gene data show CDR1 as MNHEY and CDR2 as SMNVEV (reference sequence). The length of the CDR3 is 13 residues. The DNA of the CDR3 is TGTGCCAGCAGTAGTAGGGAGGATGAAAAACTGTTTTTT. Translated: CASSSREDEKLFF.

This clonotype occurred a few times. The V call is TRBV7-9, the J call TRBJ2-5; 7 bases align to TRBD2. Germline CDR1 and CDR2: SEHNR and FQNEAQ (reference sequence). CDR3 length: 14 residues. The ends lost 5 bases at V and 7 bases at J; junction bases unmatched: 10. CDR3 in DNA: TGTGCCAGCAGCCCGAAAGGACTAGTGGGGACCCAGTACTTC. This sequence encodes CASSPKGLVGTQYF.

The sample holds many counts of this clonotype. The chain carries TRBV5-4 and TRBJ2-7; D uncertain. The CDR3 spans 13 residues. CDR1 SGHNT and CDR2 YYREEE come from the germline V gene (reference sequence). Trimming left V 4 bases short and J 10 bases short, with 18 bases between. CDR3 DNA sequence: TGTGCCAGCAGCGGGCCCCAAGTGTCGGAACAGTACTTC. The encoded protein is CASSGPQVSEQYF.

There are a few counts of this clonotype. The CDR3: CSARGRRLEAYEQYF. CDR3 bases: TGCAGTGCTAGAGGCCGACGACTGGAGGCCTACGAGCAGTACTTC. The J gene is TRBJ2-7, the V gene TRBV20-1, with D maybe TRBD2 (5 bases). Germline V CDR1 and CDR2: DFQATT, SNEGSKA (reference sequence). The CDR3 spans 15 residues. V lost 1 base, J lost 2 bases, and 15 bases lay in between.

The sample holds a few counts of this clonotype. The chain links TRBV7-7 to TRBJ2-3; 14 nucleotides agree with TRBD2. This CDR3 contains 16 residues. Losses at the gene ends were 5 bases for V and 4 bases for J; bases not matched to a gene: 5. Germline CDR1 SSHAT, CDR2 FNYEAQ (reference sequence). CDR3 loop: CASSRGLAGESDTQYF. The CDR3 DNA follows: TGTGCCAGCAGCCGGGGACTAGCGGGAGAGTCAGATACGCAGTATTTT.

This clonotype was found a few times. This chain joins TRBV29-1 and TRBJ2-1; 9 bases agree with TRBD2. CDR1 SQVTM and CDR2 ANQGSEA come from the germline V gene. Germline trimming cut 7 bases from V and 8 bases from J; bases unmatched to any gene: 9. CDR3 length: 13 residues. DNA for the CDR3: TGCAGCGCCGGGAGCGGGAGGTTGTATGAGCAGTTCTTC. As protein: CSAGSGRLYEQFF.

This clonotype was detected ten times or more. The rearrangement joins TRBV4-1 to TRBJ2-1; the D is unclear. The CDR3 runs 14 residues. Germline-derived CDR1 and CDR2 are MGHRA and YSYEKL. Trimming left V 6 bases short and J 10 bases short, with 19 bases between. Here the CDR3 reads CASSRTTPHQEQFF. The CDR3 DNA sequence: TGCGCCAGCAGTCGTACGACTCCCCATCAGGAGCAGTTCTTC.

The table lists this clonotype with a few counts. This chain joins TRBV5-1 and TRBJ2-6; the D gene is possibly TRBD2 (6 bases). Per germline, CDR1 SGHRS and CDR2 YFSETQ. Deletions cut 1 base from V and 0 bases from J, with 17 bases between. The length of the CDR3 is 19 residues. The CDR3 nucleotides are TGCGCCAGCAGCTTGTCTGCAGCGGGCTTAACCTCTGGGGCCAACGTCCTGACTTTC. Protein: CASSLSAAGLTSGANVLTF. Full variable domain (outside the CDR3, taken from reference TRBV5-1 and TRBJ2-6): KAGVTQTPRYLIKTRGQQVTLSCSPISGHRSVSWYQQTPGQGLQFLFEYFSETQRNKGNFPGRFSGRQFSNSRSEMNVSTLELGDSALYLCASSLSAAGLTSGANVLTFGAGSRLTVL.

V is TRBV29-1 and J is TRBJ2-7, with D possibly TRBD2 on 5 matching bases. This CDR3 has 13 amino acids. Trimming stripped 6 bases from V and 5 bases from J, with 17 bases between. The germline CDR1 and CDR2 sequences are SQVTM and ANQGSEA. CDR3 residues: CSVRTPSLNEQYF. Written as DNA, the CDR3 is TGCAGCGTACGGACTCCCAGCTTGAACGAGCAGTACTTC.

This clonotype was detected only a few times. CDR3 sequence (DNA): TGCGCCAGCAATTTAATCCCCGACGAGCTGTTTTTT. Its translation is CASNLIPDELFF. The chain uses TRBV5-1 and TRBJ2-2, with D unclear. Germline CDR1 is SGHRS and CDR2 is YFSETQ. The CDR3 extends over 12 amino acids. Trimming took 6 bases from V and 11 from J, leaving 14 bases between them.

V usage is TRBV4-2 and J usage is TRBJ2-5; 7 nucleotides match TRBD2. The trim removed 1 base at V and 7 bases at J, leaving 12 bases unmatched. This CDR3 is built from 16 residues. CDR1 and CDR2 from the germline V gene are LGHNA and YNFKEQ. Written as DNA, the CDR3 is TGTGCCAGCAGCCAAGTTGGAGCGGGAACCAAATGGACCCAGTACTTC. Protein product: CASSQVGAGTKWTQYF.

In its sample, this clonotype was seen a few times. The V call is TRBV30, the J call TRBJ1-3; D uncertain. The V end lost 0 bases, the J end lost 1 base, and 4 bases lay between the germline ends. The V gene's germline CDR1 is GTSNPN and CDR2 SVGIG (reference sequence). The CDR3 has 13 residues. The CDR3 bases are TGTGCCTGGAGTGTACTTTCTGGAAACACCATATATTTT. It yields the protein CAWSVLSGNTIYF.

The chain carries TRBV19 and TRBJ2-2; perhaps TRBD2 as D (6 bases). Germline V gene sequence: CDR1 LNHDA, CDR2 SQIVND (reference sequence). CDR3 size: 13 residues. V was cut by 10 bases and J by 6 bases, with 15 bases left in between. The CDR3 loop is CATTTRLAGELFF. CDR3 sequence (DNA): TGTGCCACTACGACTAGGTTGGCCGGGGAGCTGTTTTTT.

This clonotype was seen many times. The V gene is TRBV5-5, the J gene TRBJ2-2, with D hard to call. The CDR3 is 15 residues long. CDR1 and CDR2 (germline): SGHKS, YYEKEE (reference sequence). The V and J ends lost 2 bases and 1 base respectively, with 9 bases between them. As DNA, the CDR3 is TGTGCCAGCAGCTTCCTTGCGGAGAACACCGGGGAGCTGTTTTTT. Its protein is CASSFLAENTGELFF.

This clonotype was counted at least ten times. This chain links TRBV5-6 with TRBJ2-4; the D is unclear. V lost 0 bases to trimming and J lost 7 bases, with 11 bases between them. Germline CDR1 is SGHDT and CDR2 is YYEEEE. This CDR3 region has 14 residues. The CDR3 loop reads CASSLGQRLNIQYF. For the CDR3, the DNA is TGTGCCAGCAGCTTGGGCCAGCGTCTGAACATTCAGTACTTC.

This clonotype came up a few times. The chain's CDR3 is CASSLQTSGRSNEQFF. CDR3 in DNA: TGTGCCAGCAGCCTCCAGACTAGCGGGAGGTCCAATGAGCAGTTCTTC. This chain connects TRBV12-3 or TRBV12-4 to TRBJ2-1, with TRBD2 matching 13 bases. This CDR3 contains 16 residues. Losses at the gene ends were 6 bases for V and 6 bases for J; bases not matched to a gene: 8.

There are many counts of this clonotype. The chain is built from TRBV5-1 and TRBJ2-1, with D possibly TRBD1 on 6 matching bases. Per the germline V gene, CDR1 is SGHRS and CDR2 is YFSETQ. This CDR3 contains 16 residues. V lost 0 bases and J lost 0, with 10 bases in between. This chain's CDR3 is CASSLDRVSSYNEQFF. The CDR3 nucleotides read TGCGCCAGCAGCTTGGACAGGGTTAGCTCCTACAATGAGCAGTTCTTC.

This clonotype came up many times. The chain recombines TRBV20-1 with TRBJ2-1; no clear D. The germline V gene encodes CDR1 DFQATT and CDR2 SNEGSKA (reference sequence). Trimming removed 1 base from V and 9 bases from J, with 7 bases in between. The CDR3 has 11 amino acids. The CDR3 bases are TGCAGTGCTAGAGGGAGAGGTGAGCAGTTCTTC. It translates to CSARGRGEQFF.

This clonotype was detected ten times or more. The chain employs TRBV19 and TRBJ2-1; 10 positions agree with TRBD2. This CDR3 region has 13 residues. Germline V gives CDR1 LNHDA, CDR2 SQIVND (reference sequence). Germline trimming cut 9 bases from V and 7 bases from J; bases unmatched to any gene: 6. The CDR3 nucleotides are TGTGCCAGCAGCTTACTAGCGGGAAATGAGCAGTTCTTC. Encoded protein: CASSLLAGNEQFF. The full variable domain, completed using reference TRBV19 and TRBJ2-1, is DGGITQSPKYLFRKEGQNVTLSCEQNLNHDAMYWYRQDPGQGLRLIYYSQIVNDFQKGDIAEGYSVSREKKESFPLTVTSAQKNPTAFYLCASSLLAGNEQFFGPGTRLTVL.

Points on this clonotype: A much larger clone differs by one base, so this may be a read error. A read error is likely, as this CDR3 ends without the conserved phenylalanine or tryptophan. V usage is TRBV6-2 or TRBV6-3 and J usage is TRBJ2-5; TRBD2 agrees at 7 bases. V dropped 6 bases and J dropped 1; count of bases not matched to a gene: 8. The CDR3 covers 15 residues. Germline V CDR1 and CDR2: MNHEY, SVGEGT. The CDR3 is CASSSRLAPQETQYY. In DNA form, the CDR3 reads TGTGCCAGCAGCTCAAGACTAGCCCCCCAAGAGACCCAGTACTAC.

This clonotype was seen many times. This sequence joins TRBV5-6 and TRBJ2-7; 11 bases agree with TRBD1. Germline V gene sequence: CDR1 SGHDT, CDR2 YYEEEE. The V segment lost 4 bases and the J segment 3 bases; nucleotides outside the gene matches: 3. This CDR3 contains 14 residues. CDR3 nucleotide sequence: TGTGCCAGCAGCCTGGACAGGGGGCACTACGAGCAGTACTTC. This encodes CASSLDRGHYEQYF.

There are many counts of this clonotype. The J gene is TRBJ2-1, the V gene TRBV20-1; 7 positions agree with TRBD2. Germline V gene lookup returns CDR1 DFQATT and CDR2 SNEGSKA (reference sequence). There are 14 residues in the CDR3. The CDR3 protein is CRPRKWAGDNEQFF. The CDR3, as DNA: TGCAGGCCCCGAAAATGGGCGGGAGACAATGAGCAGTTCTTC.

The chain employs TRBV15 and TRBJ2-7; the D gene is possibly TRBD2 (5 bases). Trimming stripped 4 bases from V and 0 bases from J, with 13 bases between. The CDR3 length is 15 residues. CDR1 LNHNV and CDR2 YYDKDF come from the germline V gene (reference sequence). CDR3 in DNA: TGTGCCACCAGCAAATCGACGGGATCCTCCTACGAGCAGTACTTC. This translates into CATSKSTGSSYEQYF.

This clonotype turned up a few times. V usage is TRBV20-1 and J usage is TRBJ2-5, with 9 bases aligning to TRBD2. V gave up 0 bases and J gave up 5 bases; unmatched junction bases: 7. Per germline, CDR1 DFQATT and CDR2 SNEGSKA (reference sequence). The CDR3 totals 15 residues. CDR3 residues: CSAREIAGGPETQYF. In DNA, the CDR3 is TGCAGTGCTAGAGAAATCGCGGGAGGGCCGGAGACCCAGTACTTC.

The V gene is TRBV19, the J gene TRBJ1-1; D is uncertain. The ends were cut back, 7 bases at V and 1 base at J, with 13 bases in the middle. CDR1 and CDR2 from the germline V gene are LNHDA and SQIVND (reference sequence). The CDR3 length is 14 residues. This CDR3 reads CASTNRSRNTEAFF. The CDR3, as DNA: TGTGCCAGTACAAACAGATCCAGGAACACTGAAGCTTTCTTT.

CDR3 sequence: CASSLILRGSDEQFF. The CDR3 coding sequence is TGCGCCAGCAGCTTGATTCTACGAGGGAGTGATGAGCAGTTCTTC. The genes are TRBV5-1 and TRBJ2-1, with TRBD2 as a possible D gene (5 bases). Trimming removed 1 base from V and 8 bases from J, with 16 bases in between. The germline CDR1 and CDR2 sequences are SGHRS and YFSETQ. There are 15 residues in the CDR3.